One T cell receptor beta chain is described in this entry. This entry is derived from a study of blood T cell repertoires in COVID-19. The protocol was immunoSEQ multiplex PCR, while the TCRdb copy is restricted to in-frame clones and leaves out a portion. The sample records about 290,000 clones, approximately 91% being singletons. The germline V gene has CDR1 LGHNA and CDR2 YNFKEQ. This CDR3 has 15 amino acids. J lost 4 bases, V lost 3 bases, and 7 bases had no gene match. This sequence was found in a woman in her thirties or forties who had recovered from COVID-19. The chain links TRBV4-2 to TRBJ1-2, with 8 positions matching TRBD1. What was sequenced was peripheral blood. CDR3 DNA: TGTGCCAGCAGCCACGGAAGACAGGGGACCTATGGCTACACCTTC. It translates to CASSHGRQGTYGYTF.